Listed below are T cell receptor beta chains from one sample, sequenced in a study of blood T cell repertoires in COVID-19. Here immunoSEQ multiplex PCR was the method, and the copy in TCRdb shows in-frame clones only, minus some. This sample has about 140,000 clones, with 60% to 80% found just once. The sample taken for sequencing was PBMCs or T cells enriched from blood (not recorded which). The receptors here all came from a woman between 45 and 60 years old who had recovered from COVID-19. The conserved cysteine and the conserved F or W are not part of the CDR3 here. Size is omitted from some rows. Given values are once, few, many or a class for expanded clones.

few | TRBV10-1 | ASSESIAVTDTQY
. | TRBV10-2 | ASGPWTGYEQY
once | TRBV7-9 | ASSFLADYEQY
few | TRBV6-5 | ASSWDRGFGYT
. | TRBV19 | ASSMLGTDTQY
once | TRBV4-1 | ASSPAPPYEQY
. | TRBV24-1 | ATSDLPPAGTGVNTEAF
few | TRBV19 | ASTPEDSRGYNEQF
few | TRBV27 | ASSLGTGPAMGYT
. | TRBV7-9 | ASSGQGLAGLNEQF
. | TRBV20-1 | SASIAGRADTQY
once | TRBV4-1 | ASSQRGQGAREQY
. | TRBV19 | ASREPGQGTEKLF
. | TRBV3-1/TRBV3-2 | ASSQDRLAGTYEQY
. | TRBV11-1 | ASNYYGRENTEAF
. | TRBV7-2 | ASSLSSGNNIQY
. | TRBV5-8 | ASSLETGGRVNIQY
many | TRBV7-8 | ASSVGTGGQPQH
. | TRBV5-4 | ASSRGWDRAYEQY
. | TRBV13 | ASSSLAEGGTGELF
once | TRBV10-1 | ASSESFRGAV
. | TRBV4-2 | ASTPSGTGTDTQY
. | TRBV29-1 | SVETRVYEQY
. | TRBV6-5 | ASTRGSQGEKLF
. | TRBV25-1 | ASRSLVAGDHEQY
. | TRBV7-6 | ASSLTPANTGELF
. | TRBV18 | ASSPARGRLNTEAF
few | TRBV2 | ASSGTRLNYGYT
. | TRBV11-2 | ASSPKSWREYSYEQY
. | TRBV4-2 | ASSLSIDGAEPQH
few | TRBV4-1 | ASSQETTVNTEAF
. | TRBV18 | ASSVGASYEQY
. | TRBV11-3 | ASSQGGSGANVLT
. | TRBV5-1 | ASSSARLPGELF
. | TRBV3-1/TRBV3-2 | ASSQEGTGPPGELF
. | TRBV14 | ASSQAGGGTEAF
. | TRBV5-1 | ASSLSGTGGAFYGYT
. | TRBV13 | ASAGDRGRRGYT
. | TRBV28 | ASSTLGRADTQY